This TCR beta chain was captured by sequencing in a study of T cell responses to AZD1222 COVID-19 vaccine. Generated by immunoSEQ multiplex PCR, the TCRdb table keeps only in-frame clones and is missing some. The table has some 100,000 clones, approximately 91% seen once. The sequence was obtained from an adult in good health. Specimen: peripheral blood, collected on day 0 of MenACWY control vaccination.

CDR3 DNA: TGTGCCAGCAGCTCCTTTGCGGCCAATGAGCAGTTCTTC. Its protein is CASSSFAANEQFF. This sequence joins TRBV7-2 and TRBJ2-1; D is uncertain. Trimming cost V 4 bases and J 6 bases, with 10 bases left between them. The germline V gene has CDR1 SGHTA and CDR2 FQGNSA. The CDR3 contains 13 residues. Together with reference TRBV7-2 and TRBJ2-1, the CDR3 gives the full variable domain: GAGVSQSPSNKVTEKGKDVELRCDPISGHTALYWYRQSLGQGLEFLIYFQGNSAPDKSGLPSDRFSAERTGGSVSTLTIQRTQQEDSAVYLCASSSFAANEQFFGPGTRLTVL.